This T cell receptor (beta chain) was documented in a study of breast tumors, draining lymph nodes, adjacent tissues. TCRdb analysed the multiplex PCR reads with MiXCR anew, one entry per CDR3 protein. The table includes about 230,000 distinct CDR3 sequences, roughly 32% detected once. The lymph nodes were axillary draining lymph nodes from breast cancer patients. The CDR3 sequence is 13 residues long. Germline CDR1 reads SQVTM; CDR2 reads ANQGSEA. Trimming removed 4 bases at V and 1 base at J, with 9 bases between. Comments on this clonotype: Its antigen is currently unknown.

Broader study findings: Most tumor T cells seemingly derive from lymph node, then expand in tumor.

The source is a female donor with breast cancer. Some clones in this sample may be carry-over from other donors' samples. The material sequenced was axillary lymph node tissue. The chain carries TRBV29-1 and TRBJ2-3, with TRBD1 as a possible D gene (5 bases). DNA of the CDR3: TGCAGCGTTGTAAAAGGGGGCACAGATACGCAGTATTTT. Protein sequence: CSVVKGGTDTQYF.